What follows are 17 T cell receptor beta chains derived from one specimen sequenced in a study of CD8+CD57+ T cells in acquired aplastic anemia. Template material for TCR beta VDJ and CDR3 profiling consisted of genomic DNA. In TCRdb, the reads were re-called with MiXCR into one record per CDR3 protein. In the table there are about 470,000 distinct CDR3 sequences, around a third of which are singletons. Sequencing involved patients with CD8+CD57+ cell expansion previously shown by flow cytometry. Material for sequencing was sorted CD4+, CD8+, or CD8+CD57+ T cells (not recorded which) from PBMCs. Receptor source: a human donor with aplastic anemia.

The chain couples TRBV11-1 to TRBJ2-3, with TRBD1 identical over 9 bases. The CDR3 has 16 residues. Germline values: CDR1 SGHAT, CDR2 FQDESV (reference sequence). Unmatched junction bases numbered 9, after V lost 5 bases and J lost 3 bases. The CDR3 loop reads CASSHRDRVVTDTQYF. DNA for the CDR3: TGTGCCAGCAGCCACAGGGACAGGGTGGTAACAGATACGCAGTATTTT.

This clonotype has ten or more counts. The gene calls are TRBV24-1 and TRBJ2-2, with D unresolved. Trimming removed 0 bases at V and 6 bases at J, with 4 bases between. Per the germline V gene, CDR1 is KGHDR and CDR2 is SFDVKD. The CDR3 spans 13 residues. The CDR3 sequence is CATSDLEAGELFF. In nucleotides, the CDR3 is TGTGCCACCAGTGATTTGGAGGCCGGGGAGCTGTTTTTT.

V gene TRBV4-3 combines with J gene TRBJ2-2; the D is unclear. The germline V and J ends were trimmed by 0 bases and 5 bases, with 16 bases remaining between them. This CDR3 spans 17 amino acids. CDR1 and CDR2 (germline): LGHNA, YSLEER. Written as DNA, the CDR3 is TGCGCCAGCAGCCAAGATTTCAGAGGACGTACTACCGGGGAGCTGTTTTTT. Its translation is CASSQDFRGRTTGELFF.

Points on this clonotype: Given a much more abundant clone one base away, this may be a read error. The J gene is TRBJ1-1, the V gene TRBV5-1; D unresolved. CDR1 is SGHRS and CDR2 is YFSETQ in the germline V gene. The CDR3 is made up of 11 amino acids. V gave up 4 bases and J gave up 6 bases, with 7 bases separating them. The CDR3 nucleotides read TGCGCCAGCAGCCCTCCCCCTGAAGCTTTCTTT. It codes for CASSPPPEAFF.

This clonotype came up many times. The chain links TRBV7-8 to TRBJ2-7; D perhaps matches TRBD1 (6 bases). CDR3 size: 13 residues. The germline gives CDR1 SGHVS, CDR2 FQNEAQ. V was pared by 6 bases and J by 2 bases, with 11 bases between. DNA for the CDR3: TGTGCCAGCAGTCGAGGACAGACCTACGAGCAGTACTTC. It codes for CASSRGQTYEQYF.

This clonotype was seen only a few times. The chain combines TRBV2 with TRBJ2-7; 14 positions agree with TRBD2. Germline V gene data show CDR1 as SNHLY and CDR2 as FYNNEI. V was clipped by 6 bases and J by 7 bases; unmatched bases: 11. The CDR3 is made up of 16 amino acids. CDR3 protein: CASSQNTGLAGDEQYF. Written as DNA, the CDR3 is TGTGCCAGCAGCCAAAACACGGGACTAGCGGGAGATGAGCAGTACTTC.

The rearrangement joins TRBV2 to TRBJ1-1, with a possible D match to TRBD1 (5 bases). The CDR3 runs 15 residues. From germline, CDR1 is SNHLY and CDR2 FYNNEI. The ends were cut back, 8 bases at V and 4 bases at J, with 20 bases in the middle. CDR3 amino acids: CASERGAGMGTEAFF. CDR3 DNA: TGTGCCAGCGAGAGGGGAGCAGGGATGGGCACTGAAGCTTTCTTT.

This clonotype was counted ten times or more. The chain employs TRBV29-1 and TRBJ2-5; D unclear. This CDR3 is 13 amino acids long. Deletions cut 8 bases from V and 1 base from J, with 14 bases between. Germline loops: CDR1 SQVTM, CDR2 ANQGSEA. The CDR3 DNA reads as TGCAGCATTCCCGAATCGGCCCAAGAGACCCAGTACTTC. As protein: CSIPESAQETQYF.

The genes are TRBV7-9 and TRBJ1-1; D gene unclear. Trimming took 8 bases from V and 1 from J, leaving 17 bases between them. Germline V gene lookup returns CDR1 SEHNR and CDR2 FQNEAQ (reference sequence). This CDR3 contains 15 residues. In DNA form, the CDR3 reads TGTGCCAGCGCAGAGTCGGCCATGGGGAACACTGAAGCTTTCTTT. It yields the protein CASAESAMGNTEAFF.

This clonotype came up many times. The chain carries TRBV2 and TRBJ2-6; the D gene is possibly TRBD1 (6 bases). CDR1 SNHLY and CDR2 FYNNEI come from the germline V gene. V was pared by 3 bases and J by 1 base, with 13 bases between. This CDR3 contains 17 residues. The CDR3 DNA reads as TGTGCCAGCAGTGAGTGGGGGCTGCTATCTGGGGCCAACGTCCTGACTTTC. Translation gives CASSEWGLLSGANVLTF.

This rearrangement joins TRBV15 to TRBJ2-3, with TRBD2 as a possible D gene (5 bases). Germline V gene sequence: CDR1 LNHNV, CDR2 YYDKDF (reference sequence). V dropped 0 bases and J dropped 3 bases, with 13 bases sitting between them. The CDR3 contains 16 residues. The CDR3 coding sequence is TGTGCCACCAGCAGAGAACCTACACCGGGGACAGATACGCAGTATTTT. It specifies CATSREPTPGTDTQYF. The full variable domain, in which reference TRBV15 and TRBJ2-3 provide the parts outside the CDR3, is DAMVIQNPRYQVTQFGKPVTLSCSQTLNHNVMYWYQQKSSQAPKLLFHYYDKDFNNEADTPDNFQSRRPNTSFCFLDIRSPGLGDTAMYLCATSREPTPGTDTQYFGPGTRLTVL.

At least ten counts were recorded for this clonotype. The J gene is TRBJ1-1, the V gene TRBV7-9; the D is unclear. Germline V gene data show CDR1 as SEHNR and CDR2 as FQNEAQ (reference sequence). V gave up 5 bases and J gave up 10 bases, with 14 bases separating them. CDR3 length equals 12 residues. In DNA form, the CDR3 reads TGTGCCAGCAGCCCTACGGTCCTGGGAGCTTTCTTT. It encodes CASSPTVLGAFF.

Ten or more counts support this clonotype. The gene calls are TRBV29-1 and TRBJ2-2, with D possibly called TRBD1 or TRBD2 (5 bases each). The CDR3 has 16 amino acids. Trimming took off 7 bases at V and 1 base at J, with 19 bases between the two ends. Germline CDR1 is SQVTM and CDR2 is ANQGSEA. The CDR3 DNA sequence: TGCAGCGGTGTGAGAACCGGGACGGGGAACACCGGGGAGCTGTTTTTT. Residues: CSGVRTGTGNTGELFF.

The rearrangement links TRBV19 to TRBJ2-1; D is perhaps TRBD1 or TRBD2 (5 bases each). The germline V gene encodes CDR1 LNHDA and CDR2 SQIVND (reference sequence). Between the trimmed V and J ends, which lost 2 bases and 6 bases, there was a span of 8 bases. CDR3 length: 13 residues. The CDR3 nucleotides read TGTGCCAGTAGTATAATTGGGGGCAATGAGCAGTTCTTC. Translated: CASSIIGGNEQFF.

As to this clonotype: An end of the junction differs from the germline gene, which may be a read error. The chain links TRBV10-3 to TRBJ2-5; D gene uncertain. Germline-derived CDR1 and CDR2 are ENHRY and SYGVKD. CDR3 size: 13 residues. The CDR3 reads CAISDIIQEAQYF. DNA of the CDR3: TGTGCCATCAGTGACATAATCCAAGAGGCCCAGTACTTC.

Points on this clonotype: The missing conserved phenylalanine or tryptophan at the end of this CDR3 makes a read error likely. The chain recombines TRBV9 with TRBJ2-1, with TRBD2 matching 10 bases. V gave up 0 bases and J gave up 7 bases; unmatched junction bases: 10. The CDR3 is 17 amino acids. Germline V gives CDR1 SGDLS, CDR2 YYNGEE. The CDR3 bases are TGTGCCAGCAGCGTAGAAGGGCCGGGACTAGCGTTGAATGAGCAGTTCTTG. Its translation: CASSVEGPGLALNEQFL.

There are a few counts of this clonotype. The V gene is TRBV20-1, the J gene TRBJ2-1; 9 nucleotides line up with TRBD2. There are 13 residues in the CDR3. V lost 3 bases and J lost 8; bases outside the gene matches: 5. Germline V CDR1 and CDR2: DFQATT, SNEGSKA (reference sequence). CDR3: CSASAGGLDEQFF. The CDR3 region has the DNA TGCAGTGCTAGTGCGGGGGGGCTAGATGAGCAGTTCTTC.